The 23 T cell receptor beta chains below all came from one sample that was sequenced in a study of T-cell memory formation after mild COVID-19. TCRdb re-analysed the 5' RACE reads in MiXCR, keeping a single row per CDR3 protein. The data hold around 410,000 distinct CDR3 sequences, with less than 25% observed a single time. The material sequenced was PBMCs or a T cell subset sorted from them (not recorded which). The receptors were gathered from an adult woman who had mild COVID-19 (a few samples of this study predate the infection). Cell type and time point are not known.

This clonotype was counted a few times. J is TRBJ2-3 and V is TRBV11-3; 7 nucleotides match TRBD1. The CDR3 is 14 amino acids. Per germline, CDR1 SGHNT and CDR2 YENEEA. Trimming took 9 bases from V and 2 from J; bases not matched to a gene: 8. CDR3 amino acids: CASRQGQHTDTQYF. CDR3 nucleotide sequence: TGTGCCAGTAGACAGGGACAGCACACAGATACGCAGTATTTT. Full variable domain (missing parts from reference TRBV11-3 and TRBJ2-3): EAGVVQSPRYKIIEKKQPVAFWCNPISGHNTLYWYLQNLGQGPELLIRYENEEAVDDSQLPKDRFSAERLKGVDSTLKIQPAELGDSAVYLCASRQGQHTDTQYFGPGTRLTVL.

There are a few counts of this clonotype. The chain has TRBV7-8 and TRBJ2-4; D gene ambiguous. The CDR3 runs to 13 residues. The V gene lost 3 bases and the J gene lost 7 bases, with 10 bases spanning the gap. Germline loops: CDR1 SGHVS, CDR2 FQNEAQ. The CDR3 loop reads CASSFFEWNIQYF. CDR3 DNA: TGTGCCAGCAGCTTCTTCGAGTGGAACATTCAGTACTTC.

This chain links TRBV6-2 or TRBV6-3 with TRBJ2-2, with TRBD1 matching over 7 bases. The CDR3 has 15 amino acids. CDR1 and CDR2 from the germline V gene are MNHEY and SVGEGT. V was pared by 7 bases and J by 1 base, with 6 bases of the junction left unmatched. CDR3 nucleotides: TGTGCCAGCATCCACGGGACAGAGAACACCGGGGAGCTGTTTTTT. Translating it yields CASIHGTENTGELFF.

This clonotype was picked up a small number of times. The chain recombines TRBV3-1 with TRBJ2-3; D uncertain. This CDR3 is built from 15 residues. Trimming took off 4 bases at V and 1 base at J, with 12 bases between the two ends. Germline V gene sequence: CDR1 LGHDT, CDR2 YNNKEL (reference sequence). The CDR3 protein is CASSPDPVGTDTQYF. CDR3 bases: TGTGCCAGCAGCCCGGACCCAGTGGGCACAGATACGCAGTATTTT.

This clonotype has a handful of counts. V is TRBV5-1 and J is TRBJ1-1; TRBD1 might be the D (5 bases). V was clipped by 1 base and J by 1 base, with 11 bases between them. Germline loops: CDR1 SGHRS, CDR2 YFSETQ. The CDR3 is made up of 15 amino acids. In DNA, the CDR3 is TGCGCCAGCAGCTTGTATACAGGATCGAACACTGAAGCTTTCTTT. This sequence encodes CASSLYTGSNTEAFF.

This clonotype was counted between two and nine times. This chain joins TRBV6-1 and TRBJ2-1, with D possibly matching TRBD2 (6 bases). Germline-derived CDR1 and CDR2 are MNHNS and SASEGT. Trimming shortened V by 6 bases and J by 6 bases, and 18 bases separated the two germline ends. This CDR3 has 15 residues. The CDR3 region has the DNA TGTGCCAGCAGCTCGCCGGGACTCAAGGGCAATGAGCAGTTCTTC. Encoded protein: CASSSPGLKGNEQFF.

The chain combines TRBV6-1 with TRBJ1-1; 7 nucleotides agree with TRBD1. The trim removed 3 bases at V and 3 bases at J, leaving 4 bases unmatched. The CDR3 sequence is 14 residues long. The germline V gene has CDR1 MNHNS and CDR2 SASEGT. The CDR3 loop is CASSDWDSYTEAFF. The CDR3, as DNA: TGTGCCAGCAGTGACTGGGACAGCTACACTGAAGCTTTCTTT.

The chain recombines TRBV3-1 with TRBJ1-6; D remains ambiguous. The CDR3 spans 15 residues. Germline V gene data show CDR1 as LGHDT and CDR2 as YNNKEL (reference sequence). Trimming took off 4 bases at V and 11 bases at J, with 18 bases between the two ends. The CDR3 region has the DNA TGTGCCAGCAGCCGGGTCTACACGGGGAGTACACCCCTCCACTTT. Protein: CASSRVYTGSTPLHF. Using reference TRBV3-1 and TRBJ1-6 for the parts outside the CDR3, the full variable domain is DTAVSQTPKYLVTQMGNDKSIKCEQNLGHDTMYWYKQDSKKFLKIMFSYNNKELIINETVPNRFSPKSPDKAHLNLHINSLELGDSAVYFCASSRVYTGSTPLHFGNGTRLTVT.

This chain joins TRBV18 and TRBJ1-1; TRBD1 matches 7 bases. V trimming: 8 bases; J trimming: 1 base; junction bases outside the gene matches: 7. The CDR3 is made up of 14 amino acids. Germline-derived CDR1 and CDR2 are KGHSH and LQKENI. CDR3 residues: CASATGIENTEAFF. CDR3 bases: TGTGCCAGCGCGACAGGGATCGAGAACACTGAAGCTTTCTTT.

This clonotype was counted a few times. The chain joins TRBV12-3 or TRBV12-4 to TRBJ2-7; the D gene could be TRBD1 or TRBD2 (5 bases each). V was clipped by 6 bases and J by 2 bases, with 11 bases between them. This CDR3 contains 13 residues. The CDR3 DNA sequence: TGTGCCAGCAGCCGCGTGGGACCCTACGAGCAGTACTTC. It encodes CASSRVGPYEQYF.

This clonotype came up a few times. This chain links TRBV20-1 with TRBJ1-3; D perhaps matches TRBD1 (6 bases). Germline assignment: CDR1 DFQATT and CDR2 SNEGSKA (reference sequence). This CDR3 region has 13 residues. The ends were cut back, 7 bases at V and 3 bases at J, with 13 bases in the middle. The CDR3 sequence is CSVRGADGNTIYF. The CDR3, as DNA: TGCAGTGTAAGGGGGGCTGATGGAAACACCATATATTTT.

The J gene is TRBJ2-7, the V gene TRBV7-3; D might be TRBD1 (5 bases). V was pared by 5 bases and J by 5 bases, with 13 bases between. There are 13 residues in the CDR3. Per the germline V gene, CDR1 is SGHTA and CDR2 is FQGTGA. In nucleotides, the CDR3 is TGTGCCAGCAGCCAAAGTCAGACAGACGAGCAGTACTTC. Translation gives CASSQSQTDEQYF.

This clonotype has more than one count but fewer than ten. This chain joins TRBV12-3 or TRBV12-4 and TRBJ1-1; TRBD1 aligns across 8 bases. This CDR3 contains 12 residues. After removal of 5 bases from V and 11 bases from J, the junction contained 7 bases not matched to a gene. The CDR3 nucleotides read TGTGCCAGCAGTCAAGACAGGGGCGAGGCTTTCTTT. Its protein is CASSQDRGEAFF.

V usage is TRBV14 and J usage is TRBJ2-1; D unresolved. Trimming took 7 bases from V and 6 from J, leaving 13 bases between them. This CDR3 has 13 residues. Germline V gives CDR1 SGHDN, CDR2 FVKESK. The CDR3 coding sequence is TGTGCCAGCAAGGATAGATCTCTCAATGAGCAGTTCTTC. It translates to CASKDRSLNEQFF.

This clonotype came up a few times. J is TRBJ2-7 and V is TRBV4-1, with D possibly TRBD2 on 6 matching bases. The CDR3 sequence is 15 residues long. Trimming removed 4 bases at V and 3 bases at J, with 16 bases between. CDR1 MGHRA and CDR2 YSYEKL come from the germline V gene. The CDR3 spells CASSPLGGGVYEQYF. The CDR3 DNA is TGCGCCAGCAGCCCCCTCGGCGGAGGGGTCTACGAGCAGTACTTC.

This clonotype was recorded at least ten times. The chain links TRBV15 to TRBJ2-1; no clear D. Germline-derived CDR1 and CDR2 are LNHNV and YYDKDF (reference sequence). Trimming removed 0 bases from V and 0 bases from J, with 6 bases in between. CDR3 size: 15 residues. The CDR3 sequence is CATSRDTDSYNEQFF. In DNA form, the CDR3 reads TGTGCCACCAGCAGAGATACGGACTCCTACAATGAGCAGTTCTTC.

This clonotype occurred a few times. V is TRBV18 and J is TRBJ2-1; a weak D match, TRBD2 (5 bases). The germline gives CDR1 KGHSH, CDR2 LQKENI. V was clipped by 1 base and J by 9 bases, with 10 bases between them. This CDR3 comprises 13 residues. This CDR3 is CASSPRSRGEQFF. The CDR3 DNA follows: TGTGCCAGCTCACCACGCTCCCGGGGTGAGCAGTTCTTC.

The chain joins TRBV7-3 to TRBJ1-1; D possibly corresponds to TRBD1 (5 bases). With 4 bases removed from V and 5 bases from J, the gap between germline ends came to 14 bases. The CDR3 loop spans 14 amino acids. Germline-derived CDR1 and CDR2 are SGHTA and FQGTGA. The CDR3 protein is CASSWGSGDTEAFF. CDR3 bases: TGTGCCAGCAGCTGGGGGAGCGGGGATACTGAAGCTTTCTTT.

This chain joins TRBV6-1 and TRBJ1-1, with 8 positions matching TRBD1. V gave up 3 bases and J gave up 2 bases; unmatched junction bases: 5. Looked up from germline, CDR1 is MNHNS and CDR2 is SASEGT. The CDR3 is made up of 15 amino acids. CDR3 in DNA: TGTGCCAGCAGTGATCAGGGGGCCACAAACACTGAAGCTTTCTTT. Residues: CASSDQGATNTEAFF.

This clonotype showed up just a few times. V is TRBV4-3 and J is TRBJ2-7; 7 bases are a match to TRBD1. The CDR3 loop spans 13 amino acids. Germline CDR1 is LGHNA and CDR2 is YSLEER. J lost 6 bases, V lost 1 base, and 3 bases had no gene match. Here the CDR3 reads CASSQGSGGEQYF. CDR3 nucleotide sequence: TGCGCCAGCAGCCAAGGGTCAGGGGGCGAGCAGTACTTC.

Only a few counts were recorded for this clonotype. The chain joins TRBV3-1 to TRBJ1-6; 9 bases align to TRBD1. CDR1 and CDR2 (germline): LGHDT, YNNKEL (reference sequence). The CDR3 contains 16 residues. V trimming: 0 bases; J trimming: 9 bases; junction bases outside the gene matches: 6. The DNA for the CDR3 is TGTGCCAGCAGCCAAGAACGGACAGGGGTCCCTTCACCCCTCCACTTT. This sequence encodes CASSQERTGVPSPLHF.

The chain recombines TRBV28 with TRBJ2-2; 10 bases are a match to TRBD1. CDR3 length: 14 residues. The V segment lost 10 bases and the J segment 7 bases; nucleotides outside the gene matches: 9. Germline V lookup: CDR1 MDHEN, CDR2 SYDVKM. The CDR3 reads CATLGQGGSGELFF. CDR3 bases: TGTGCCACCTTAGGACAGGGGGGAAGCGGGGAGCTGTTTTTT.

This clonotype was seen more than once but under ten times. The chain has TRBV20-1 and TRBJ2-2, with TRBD1 matching over 8 bases. Trimming took 4 bases from V and 2 from J; bases not matched to a gene: 3. The CDR3 has 14 residues. Germline CDR1 is DFQATT and CDR2 is SNEGSKA (reference sequence). The CDR3, as DNA: TGCAGTGCTATAGACAGGGGAAACACCGGGGAGCTGTTTTTT. This codes for CSAIDRGNTGELFF.